Following are 12 T cell receptor beta chains from one sample sequenced in a study of breast tumors, draining lymph nodes, adjacent tissues. From the multiplex PCR reads, TCRdb called clonotypes with MiXCR, one entry per CDR3 protein. Of some 97,000 distinct CDR3 sequences in the sample, about 20% were seen once. Breast cancer patients provided tissue from their axillary draining lymph nodes. The source material was axillary lymph node tissue. These receptors were taken from a female donor with breast cancer. Some clones in this sample may be carry-over from other donors' samples.

This clonotype was seen many times. The chain is built from TRBV2 and TRBJ1-2; TRBD1 is a possible D gene (6 bases). V dropped 6 bases and J dropped 5 bases, with 16 bases sitting between them. The CDR3 length is 14 residues. The germline V gene has CDR1 SNHLY and CDR2 FYNNEI. The CDR3 protein is CASSNRGAGYGYTF. CDR3 in DNA: TGTGCCAGCAGCAATCGGGGGGCCGGATATGGCTACACCTTC. Full variable domain (rest looked up from reference TRBV2 and TRBJ1-2): EPEVTQTPSHQVTQMGQEVILRCVPISNHLYFYWYRQILGQKVEFLVSFYNNEISEKSEIFDDQFSVERPDGSNFTLKIRSTKLEDSAMYFCASSNRGAGYGYTFGSGTRLTVV.

For this clonotype: Lacking the conserved final phenylalanine or tryptophan, this CDR3 likely reflects a read error. The chain couples TRBV19 to TRBJ2-2; D gene unclear. Deletions cut 2 bases from V and 5 bases from J, with 12 bases between. Germline values: CDR1 LNHDA, CDR2 SQIVND (reference sequence). The CDR3 is 15 amino acids. CDR3 loop: CASSIWQSQTGELFS. The CDR3, as DNA: TGTGCCAGTAGTATATGGCAGTCTCAAACCGGGGAGCTGTTTTCT.

This clonotype was counted many times. The chain recombines TRBV7-3 with TRBJ2-3; D is tentatively TRBD1 or TRBD2 (5 bases each). The germline CDR1 and CDR2 sequences are SGHTA and FQGTGA. V was clipped by 1 base and J by 0 bases, with 11 bases between them. The CDR3 consists of 16 residues. The CDR3 DNA sequence: TGTGCCAGCAGCTTAAATCGGGGCGGAAGCACAGATACGCAGTATTTT. This codes for CASSLNRGGSTDTQYF.

This clonotype was detected many times. V and J are TRBV20-1 and TRBJ1-4, with D tentatively TRBD1 (6 bases). Germline values: CDR1 DFQATT, CDR2 SNEGSKA (reference sequence). This CDR3 is built from 15 residues. The V end lost 3 bases, the J end lost 0 bases, and 11 bases lay between the germline ends. CDR3 nucleotide sequence: TGCAGTGCTAGGAGGACAGCCTCAACTAATGAAAAACTGTTTTTT. Its protein is CSARRTASTNEKLFF.

This clonotype showed up just a few times. The rearrangement links TRBV5-8 to TRBJ2-4; D unclear. V lost 1 base and J 0 bases, leaving 8 bases between the germline ends. The CDR3 loop spans 15 amino acids. CDR1 is SGHTS, CDR2 YDEGEE, per germline. The DNA of the CDR3 is TGTGCCAGCAGCTTGAGGCGGATAGCCAAAAACATTCAGTACTTC. It specifies CASSLRRIAKNIQYF.

This clonotype has ten or more counts. The chain couples TRBV20-1 to TRBJ2-1; perhaps TRBD2 as D (6 bases). Trimming took 2 bases from V and 0 from J, leaving 14 bases between them. This CDR3 has 16 amino acids. Germline-derived CDR1 and CDR2 are DFQATT and SNEGSKA (reference sequence). For the CDR3, the DNA is TGCAGTGCTAGACGCGCGCTGGGACTCTCCTACAATGAGCAGTTCTTC. Its protein product is CSARRALGLSYNEQFF.

In regard to this clonotype: One end of the junction varies from germline; a read error may be responsible. The J gene is TRBJ2-7, the V gene TRBV10-3; TRBD1 aligns across 12 bases. Germline CDR1 and CDR2: ENHRY and SYGVKD. The CDR3 sequence is 13 residues long. This CDR3 is CAIGDRGLGEQHF. As DNA, the CDR3 is TGTGCCATCGGGGACAGGGGGCTGGGGGAGCAACACTTC.

This clonotype was detected many times. The chain joins TRBV7-6 to TRBJ2-5, with D perhaps TRBD1 (6 bases). From germline, CDR1 is SGHVS and CDR2 FNYEAQ. Deletions cut 1 base from V and 2 bases from J, with 11 bases between. The CDR3 runs to 15 residues. This CDR3 reads CASSLGVDRQETQYF. CDR3 nucleotide sequence: TGTGCCAGCAGCTTAGGGGTGGACAGACAAGAGACCCAGTACTTC.

The sample holds many counts of this clonotype. The V call is TRBV3-1, the J call TRBJ1-6; no firm D call. V gave up 4 bases and J gave up 8 bases, with 9 bases separating them. Germline CDR1 is LGHDT and CDR2 is YNNKEL (reference sequence). This CDR3 has 13 residues. CDR3 DNA sequence: TGTGCCAGCAGCCCCGTTAGGGATTCACCCCTCCACTTT. Translating gives CASSPVRDSPLHF.

This clonotype was recorded a few times. This sequence may be a read error, since a much larger clone differs from it by one base. DNA of the CDR3: TGCAGTGCTAGAGATTGGGGCAGGGGAGGTAGGGGTACGCAGTATTTT. Translated, it gives CSARDWGRGGRGTQYF. This chain uses TRBV20-1 with TRBJ2-3, with D perhaps being TRBD1 or TRBD2 (6 bases each). Trimming removed 0 bases at V and 8 bases at J, with 21 bases between. This CDR3 is built from 16 residues. Looked up from germline, CDR1 is DFQATT and CDR2 is SNEGSKA (reference sequence).

There are a few counts of this clonotype. V and J are TRBV19 and TRBJ2-4; D unresolved. Per germline, CDR1 LNHDA and CDR2 SQIVND (reference sequence). CDR3 length equals 14 residues. Trimming cost V 3 bases and J 4 bases, with 10 bases left between them. In nucleotides, the CDR3 is TGTGCCAGTAGTATTGTCGGCAGTAAAAACATTCAGTACTTC. This gives the protein CASSIVGSKNIQYF.

This clonotype has at least ten counts. The rearrangement joins TRBV9 to TRBJ2-3; the D gene is possibly TRBD2 (5 bases). Per the germline V gene, CDR1 is SGDLS and CDR2 is YYNGEE. Trimming took 3 bases from V and 0 from J, leaving 11 bases between them. The CDR3 runs to 15 residues. Here the CDR3 DNA reads TGTGCCAGCAGCGGACGGGATAGGAGCACAGATACGCAGTATTTT. Amino acids: CASSGRDRSTDTQYF.